A selection of T cell receptor beta chains follows, all from one sample in a study of T cell responses to AZD1222 COVID-19 vaccine. Libraries were prepared by immunoSEQ multiplex PCR; TCRdb keeps only in-frame clonotypes and omits some of them. Of 65,000 to 90,000 clones in the sample, 85% to 90% were seen once. The material sequenced was peripheral blood, taken on day 0 of AZD1222 vaccination. These receptors all come from an adult in good health. The CDR3 runs from the conserved cysteine through the conserved F or W. Each record gives: CDR3 length, D gene, clone size, J gene, V gene, CDR3 protein, CDR3 DNA. The D gene is left open where the match is weak. Clone sizes are given selectively: once, few, many, or a class where the clone is expanded.

cdr3_length: 13; d_call: .; clone_size: medium-sized; j_call: TRBJ2-2; v_call: TRBV6-4; cdr3_aa: CASSEGNTGELFF; cdr3_nt: TGTGCCAGCAGTGAAGGGAACACCGGGGAGCTGTTTTTT
cdr3_length: 13; d_call: .; clone_size: .; j_call: TRBJ2-7; v_call: TRBV20-1; cdr3_aa: CSASGTSPYEQYF; cdr3_nt: TGCAGTGCTAGTGGGACATCCCCCTACGAGCAGTACTTC
cdr3_length: 16; d_call: .; clone_size: .; j_call: TRBJ1-6; v_call: TRBV27; cdr3_aa: CASTRDLSSYNSPLHF; cdr3_nt: TGTGCCAGCACCCGGGACCTCAGCTCCTATAATTCACCCCTCCACTTT
cdr3_length: 13; d_call: .; clone_size: .; j_call: TRBJ1-6; v_call: TRBV9; cdr3_aa: CASSVAVGPPLHF; cdr3_nt: TGTGCCAGCAGCGTAGCGGTTGGGCCACCCCTCCACTTT
cdr3_length: 14; d_call: .; clone_size: .; j_call: TRBJ2-1; v_call: TRBV6-2/TRBV6-3; cdr3_aa: CASSYSDRGAHQFF; cdr3_nt: TGTGCCAGCAGTTACTCTGACCGGGGGGCACATCAGTTCTTC
cdr3_length: 15; d_call: .; clone_size: .; j_call: TRBJ2-1; v_call: TRBV19; cdr3_aa: CASTLRTESYNEQFF; cdr3_nt: TGTGCCAGTACCCTGAGGACAGAGAGCTACAATGAGCAGTTCTTC
cdr3_length: 18; d_call: .; clone_size: .; j_call: TRBJ2-5; v_call: TRBV6-9; cdr3_aa: CASSYFRTFGGQRETQYF; cdr3_nt: TGTGCCAGCAGTTACTTCCGAACTTTTGGGGGCCAGCGTGAGACCCAGTACTTC
cdr3_length: 13; d_call: .; clone_size: .; j_call: TRBJ1-5; v_call: TRBV6-5; cdr3_aa: CASSYDGDKPQHF; cdr3_nt: TGTGCCAGCAGTTACGACGGGGACAAACCCCAGCATTTT
cdr3_length: 13; d_call: .; clone_size: .; j_call: TRBJ1-1; v_call: TRBV30; cdr3_aa: CAWSFGQRTEAFF; cdr3_nt: TGTGCCTGGAGTTTCGGCCAGCGGACTGAAGCTTTCTTT
cdr3_length: 12; d_call: .; clone_size: .; j_call: TRBJ1-2; v_call: TRBV6-6; cdr3_aa: CASRQADYGYTF; cdr3_nt: TGTGCCAGCAGGCAGGCCGACTATGGCTACACCTTC
cdr3_length: 13; d_call: TRBD1; clone_size: .; j_call: TRBJ1-2; v_call: TRBV10-3; cdr3_aa: CAIRGQGMGGYTF; cdr3_nt: TGTGCCATCAGGGGACAGGGGATGGGTGGCTACACCTTC
cdr3_length: 17; d_call: .; clone_size: many; j_call: TRBJ1-1; v_call: TRBV27; cdr3_aa: CASSSPPWRGLGTEAFF; cdr3_nt: TGTGCCAGCAGTTCACCCCCGTGGAGGGGTTTGGGCACTGAAGCTTTCTTT
cdr3_length: 15; d_call: .; clone_size: .; j_call: TRBJ1-5; v_call: TRBV25-1; cdr3_aa: CASSELRGENQPQHF; cdr3_nt: TGTGCCAGCAGTGAATTAAGGGGGGAAAATCAGCCCCAGCATTTT
cdr3_length: 13; d_call: .; clone_size: .; j_call: TRBJ1-2; v_call: TRBV28; cdr3_aa: CASSLLAGEGYTF; cdr3_nt: TGTGCCAGCAGTTTATTGGCGGGAGAAGGCTACACCTTC
cdr3_length: 14; d_call: TRBD1; clone_size: once; j_call: TRBJ2-7; v_call: TRBV4-2; cdr3_aa: CASSHPGQGYEQYF; cdr3_nt: TGTGCCAGCAGCCACCCGGGACAGGGCTACGAGCAGTACTTC
cdr3_length: 13; d_call: .; clone_size: .; j_call: TRBJ2-3; v_call: TRBV4-1; cdr3_aa: CASSRQRVDTQYF; cdr3_nt: TGCGCCAGCAGCCGGCAGAGGGTGGATACGCAGTATTTT
cdr3_length: 11; d_call: .; clone_size: .; j_call: TRBJ1-2; v_call: TRBV18; cdr3_aa: CASSESLGYTF; cdr3_nt: TGTGCCAGCTCGGAAAGTCTTGGCTACACCTTC
cdr3_length: 15; d_call: .; clone_size: .; j_call: TRBJ2-1; v_call: TRBV7-6; cdr3_aa: CASSAYGTGGNEQFF; cdr3_nt: TGTGCCAGCAGCGCCTACGGGACCGGGGGCAATGAGCAGTTCTTC
cdr3_length: 16; d_call: TRBD1; clone_size: .; j_call: TRBJ1-1; v_call: TRBV5-4; cdr3_aa: CASSLAGTGIKTEAFF; cdr3_nt: TGTGCCAGCAGCTTGGCCGGGACAGGGATAAAGACTGAAGCTTTCTTT
cdr3_length: 16; d_call: TRBD1; clone_size: .; j_call: TRBJ1-5; v_call: TRBV5-8; cdr3_aa: CASSWAGTGGNQPQHF; cdr3_nt: TGTGCCAGCAGCTGGGCCGGGACAGGGGGCAATCAGCCCCAGCATTTT
cdr3_length: 11; d_call: .; clone_size: .; j_call: TRBJ2-7; v_call: TRBV28; cdr3_aa: CASSPPGEQYF; cdr3_nt: TGTGCCAGCAGTCCGCCTGGTGAGCAGTACTTC
cdr3_length: 16; d_call: TRBD2; clone_size: few; j_call: TRBJ2-1; v_call: TRBV7-3; cdr3_aa: CASSFLGLASYNEQFF; cdr3_nt: TGTGCCAGCAGCTTCCTCGGACTAGCGTCCTACAATGAGCAGTTCTTC
cdr3_length: 13; d_call: TRBD1; clone_size: once; j_call: TRBJ1-1; v_call: TRBV6-5; cdr3_aa: CASRDRVATEAFF; cdr3_nt: TGTGCCAGCAGGGACAGGGTTGCTACTGAAGCTTTCTTT
cdr3_length: 13; d_call: TRBD1; clone_size: .; j_call: TRBJ1-2; v_call: TRBV27; cdr3_aa: CASTEGQGQGYTF; cdr3_nt: TGTGCCAGCACCGAGGGACAGGGTCAGGGCTACACCTTC
cdr3_length: 15; d_call: TRBD1; clone_size: .; j_call: TRBJ2-2; v_call: TRBV5-1; cdr3_aa: CASSLGQLNTGELFF; cdr3_nt: TGCGCCAGCAGCCTGGGACAGCTGAACACCGGGGAGCTGTTTTTT
cdr3_length: 16; d_call: .; clone_size: .; j_call: TRBJ2-3; v_call: TRBV7-8; cdr3_aa: CASSWDPDAPTDTQYF; cdr3_nt: TGTGCCAGCAGCTGGGACCCGGACGCGCCTACAGATACGCAGTATTTT
cdr3_length: 9; d_call: .; clone_size: .; j_call: TRBJ1-2; v_call: TRBV20-1; cdr3_aa: CSAGGGYTF; cdr3_nt: TGCAGTGCTGGGGGGGGCTACACCTTC